This T cell receptor (beta chain) derives from a study of PD-1 blockade in classical Hodgkin lymphoma (dated by TCRdb to the early 2020s). In the study overall: Nivolumab dosing was 3 mg/kg intravenously every 2 weeks, continuing until either disease progression or unacceptable toxicity. To define a peripheral blood immune signature of response to PD-1 blockade in classical Hodgkin lymphoma, the study combined TCR beta sequencing with CyTOF.

Inclusive of the bounding cysteine and phenylalanine, the CDR3 is 15 residues long. CDR3 DNA only is kept here, 45 bases in frame from base 1. V and J lose 2 bases and 4 bases, and a span of 14 bases separates them. Reading the germline V gene (reference sequence) gives CDR1 MNHNY and CDR2 SVGAGI. The Qiagen DNeasy kit was used to extract genomic DNA both from unsorted PBMCs and from the negatively selected CD4+ and CD8+ fractions. Amplification of TCR beta CDR3 regions was done by immunoSEQ multiplex PCR with primers that anneal to V and J segments. A synthetic immune receptor repertoire was used to minimize amplification bias, and any remaining bias was removed computationally after sequencing. As for how the authors treated the data: Custom Python scripts were used to quantify repertoire diversity as the Shannon entropy index. Unsorted, CD4+ and CD8+ repertoires were analyzed separately, except for combined analyses in which CD4+ and CD8+ sequences were merged in silico. Clonal expansion was defined as at least a 2-fold frequency increase after treatment relative to C1D1, with a pseudocount of 0.5 for undetected baseline clones. Singleton clones were defined as clones with 0 or 1 copy at C1D1, and non-singleton clones were defined as clones with 2 or more copies. Clones expanded in unsorted samples were assigned a CD4+, CD8+ or unknown annotation through matching of protein sequences in sorted samples from the same patient. Wilcoxon tests were applied to paired samples to test diversity changes from C1D1 to C4D1. What TCRdb holds here is the immuneACCESS table cut down to in-frame rearrangements. Part of the clones is not present; checked against another copy, under half of the missing clones reflect an unresolved V gene, and the others are unexplained. V, J and clone size reflect that table, while D and trimming were determined from the DNA. The sample table contains 75,000 to 100,000 clones; only one count was recorded for approximately 80% of them. Of the sample, 16% is held by the ten largest clones.

In the paper's terms, the time point label means: cycle 2 day 1 (C2D1) of nivolumab. Relapse after autologous stem cell transplantation had occurred in all trial patients, and cohorts A, B and C were distinguished by prior brentuximab vedotin exposure. The trial cohort included 45 to 65 patients with relapsed/refractory classical Hodgkin lymphoma, and each patient had a best overall response of complete response, partial response or progressive disease. Trial patients were treated with single-agent nivolumab in the multi-cohort phase II CheckMate 205 trial. An independent review committee assessed best overall response by applying the 2007 International Working Group response criteria. PBMCs from the trial were collected at three points: immediately before nivolumab initiation (C1D1), and during therapy at cycle 2 day 1 and cycle 4 day 1. After peripheral blood was drawn into 8 mL Vacutainer Cell Preparation Tubes, PBMCs were isolated by centrifugation and then cryopreserved.

Findings and caveats that apply to the study as a whole: Baseline TCR diversity was reported to be lower in newly diagnosed patients than in healthy donors and to be lower still in relapsed/refractory patients. Diversity was lower in patients who began nivolumab less than 1 year after ASCT, so these patients were left out of later analyses to avoid confounding by immune reconstitution. The study covered only a single clinical trial cohort, and the causes of the repertoire differences, possibly disease activity or prior therapy, were still not defined. Among trial patients, those achieving complete response had baseline diversity similar to that of newly diagnosed patients, while diversity was significantly lower in partial responders and progressors. CD4+ but not CD8+ TCR diversity rose significantly by C4D1 (p=0.0027 vs p=0.16), most apparent in complete responders (p=0.02).

Worth noting for this clone: What antigen it recognizes has not been identified. Base qualities are not recorded, but no much larger clone differs from it by a single base.

The sequence derives from a human donor with classical Hodgkin lymphoma. This chain is built from TRBV6-6 and TRBJ1-1, and possibly TRBD1, on 5 matching bases. The starting material was peripheral blood mononuclear cells (PBMCs), obtained before the second cycle of nivolumab. The CDR3 region: CASSYDRGPSTEAFF. The nucleotide sequence reads TGTGCCAGCAGTTACGATAGGGGTCCCAGCACTGAAGCTTTCTTT.